The 17 T cell receptor beta chains in this list originate from one sample, sequenced in a study of cytomegalovirus exposure and HLA in healthy donors. The PCR used 60 Vbeta and 13 Jbeta primers. Only in-frame clones appear in the TCRdb table, and some are missing; sequencing was by immunoSEQ multiplex PCR. The listing contains around 74,000 clones. Sequenced sample: PBMCs. The receptor source for this set is a man over 45 in good health and CMV-seropositive.

The chain couples TRBV6-5 to TRBJ1-3, with TRBD1 as a possible D gene (5 bases). Looked up from germline, CDR1 is MNHEY and CDR2 is SVGAGI. V was cut by 5 bases and J by 3 bases, with 14 bases left in between. The CDR3 is 15 residues long. The CDR3 is CASSASSGLGNTIYF. The CDR3 coding sequence is TGTGCCAGCAGTGCCTCCTCAGGGCTTGGAAACACCATATATTTT.

The J gene is TRBJ1-2, the V gene TRBV10-3; 7 bases align to TRBD1. Germline CDR1 reads ENHRY; CDR2 reads SYGVKD. J lost 2 bases, V lost 10 bases, and 4 bases had no gene match. The CDR3 consists of 12 residues. This CDR3 reads CATRDRNYGYTF. CDR3 DNA: TGTGCCACAAGGGACAGAAACTATGGCTACACCTTC.

The rearrangement links TRBV9 to TRBJ2-5; weak D call: TRBD2 (6 bases). Deletions cut 1 base from V and 0 bases from J, with 10 bases between. The V gene's germline CDR1 is SGDLS and CDR2 YYNGEE. The CDR3 extends over 15 amino acids. CDR3 loop: CASSVSSGNQETQYF. The CDR3 DNA reads TGTGCCAGCAGCGTAAGTAGCGGCAACCAAGAGACCCAGTACTTC.

The chain has TRBV12-2 and TRBJ1-1; the table's D call, TRBD1, has no DNA check behind it. TRBV12-2 is labeled a pseudogene. This CDR3 region has 15 residues. CDR3: CASRSRGGVDTEAFF. CDR3 in DNA: TGTGCAAGTCGCTCCCGAGGGGGAGTGGACACTGAAGCTTTCTTT.

The chain links TRBV15 to TRBJ2-1; D not certain. The CDR3 covers 15 residues. Looked up from germline, CDR1 is LNHNV and CDR2 is YYDKDF (reference sequence). With 1 base removed from V and 0 bases from J, the gap between germline ends came to 7 bases. CDR3 nucleotides: TGTGCCACCAGCAGAGTTTCAGGCTCCTACAATGAGCAGTTCTTC. Its translation is CATSRVSGSYNEQFF.

This chain joins TRBV6-1 and TRBJ2-6, with no clear D. Per germline, CDR1 MNHNS and CDR2 SASEGT. There are 15 residues in the CDR3. V dropped 5 bases and J dropped 0 bases, with 8 bases sitting between them. Written as DNA, the CDR3 is TGTGCCAGCAGTTCCCGCAGCTCTGGGGCCAACGTCCTGACTTTC. Translated: CASSSRSSGANVLTF.

The V call is TRBV5-1, the J call TRBJ1-5, with a weak D call TRBD1 (6 bases). Germline V gene data show CDR1 as SGHRS and CDR2 as YFSETQ. Trimming removed 4 bases at V and 2 bases at J, with 13 bases between. This CDR3 is built from 15 residues. The CDR3, as DNA: TGCGCCAGCAGCATTCAGGGGATTCGCAATCAGCCCCAGCATTTT. Residues: CASSIQGIRNQPQHF.

The chain uses TRBV10-2 and TRBJ1-1; D not resolved. Germline V gene sequence: CDR1 WSHSY, CDR2 SAAADI. This CDR3 has 14 amino acids. The ends were cut back, 6 bases at V and 1 base at J, with 12 bases in the middle. CDR3 sequence: CASRPSIGNTEAFF. Here the CDR3 DNA reads TGCGCCAGCAGGCCCTCAATCGGGAACACTGAAGCTTTCTTT.

This chain links TRBV18 with TRBJ2-1; TRBD2 aligns across 14 bases. This CDR3 region has 16 residues. The trim removed 3 bases at V and 7 bases at J, leaving 5 bases unmatched. The germline V gene encodes CDR1 KGHSH and CDR2 LQKENI. CDR3 DNA sequence: TGTGCCAGCTCACCCCTGGGACTAGCGGGAGTAAATGAGCAGTTCTTC. Protein: CASSPLGLAGVNEQFF.

This chain connects TRBV18 to TRBJ2-1, with TRBD2 identical over 7 bases. This CDR3 contains 14 residues. Germline V CDR1 and CDR2: KGHSH, LQKENI. V trimming: 6 bases; J trimming: 8 bases; junction bases outside the gene matches: 10. CDR3 region: CASSRGGSIHEQFF. CDR3 nucleotides: TGTGCCAGCTCCCGGGGAGGGAGCATACATGAGCAGTTCTTC. Based on the CDR3 plus reference TRBV18 and TRBJ2-1, the full variable domain is NAGVMQNPRHLVRRRGQEARLRCSPMKGHSHVYWYRQLPEEGLKFMVYLQKENIIDESGMPKERFSAEFPKEGPSILRIQQVVRGDSAAYFCASSRGGSIHEQFFGPGTRLTVL.

J is TRBJ1-1 and V is TRBV19, with 8 bases lining up with TRBD1. Germline V lookup: CDR1 LNHDA, CDR2 SQIVND (reference sequence). V was pared by 6 bases and J by 5 bases, with 14 bases of the junction left unmatched. This CDR3 has 16 amino acids. This CDR3 reads CASRSYSGQGRTEAFF. The CDR3 DNA sequence: TGTGCCAGTAGGTCATACTCCGGACAGGGACGGACTGAAGCTTTCTTT.

V gene TRBV7-2 combines with J gene TRBJ1-2; a weak D match, TRBD1 (6 bases). This CDR3 is built from 15 residues. Germline CDR1 SGHTA, CDR2 FQGNSA. Trimming removed 4 bases at V and 4 bases at J, with 16 bases between. CDR3 region: CASSSHTQGSYGYTF. The CDR3 DNA sequence: TGTGCCAGCAGCTCCCACACCCAGGGGAGCTATGGCTACACCTTC.

The chain couples TRBV5-1 to TRBJ2-7; tentatively, D is TRBD2 (6 bases). Trimming left V 0 bases short and J 4 bases short, with 8 bases between. CDR3 length: 13 residues. Germline loops: CDR1 SGHRS, CDR2 YFSETQ. The CDR3 spells CASSLAGEYEQYV. The CDR3 bases are TGCGCCAGCAGCTTGGCGGGGGAATACGAGCAGTACGTC.

This chain joins TRBV5-1 and TRBJ1-3, with D perhaps matching TRBD1 (6 bases). This CDR3 has 14 amino acids. Trimming took 7 bases from V and 4 from J, leaving 15 bases between them. Germline V gene sequence: CDR1 SGHRS, CDR2 YFSETQ. This CDR3 is CASSLDRTGNTIYF. The CDR3 nucleotides are TGCGCCAGCTCACTCGACAGGACGGGAAACACCATATATTTT.

The rearrangement joins TRBV18 to TRBJ2-5; 7 positions match TRBD1. Trimming at V came to 2 bases and at J to 5 bases, leaving 11 bases not matched to a gene. Per the germline V gene, CDR1 is KGHSH and CDR2 is LQKENI. The CDR3 length is 16 residues. The CDR3, as DNA: TGTGCCAGCTCACCATCCCGGCAGGGGGAGAGGGAGACCCAGTACTTC. Translated: CASSPSRQGERETQYF.

The chain joins TRBV2 to TRBJ2-5, with D uncertain. The V and J ends lost 7 bases and 5 bases respectively, with 8 bases between them. Germline loops: CDR1 SNHLY, CDR2 FYNNEI. CDR3 length: 11 amino acids. The CDR3 region has the DNA TGTGCCAGCACCCCCGCGGAGACCCAGTACTTC. Amino acids: CASTPAETQYF.

The chain combines TRBV18 with TRBJ1-1; D remains unclear. V lost 2 bases to trimming and J lost 3 bases, with 16 bases between them. CDR3 size: 16 residues. In germline, CDR1 is KGHSH, CDR2 LQKENI. This chain's CDR3 is CASSPLTGSGDTEAFF. The CDR3 bases are TGTGCCAGCTCACCATTAACGGGCAGCGGGGACACTGAAGCTTTCTTT.